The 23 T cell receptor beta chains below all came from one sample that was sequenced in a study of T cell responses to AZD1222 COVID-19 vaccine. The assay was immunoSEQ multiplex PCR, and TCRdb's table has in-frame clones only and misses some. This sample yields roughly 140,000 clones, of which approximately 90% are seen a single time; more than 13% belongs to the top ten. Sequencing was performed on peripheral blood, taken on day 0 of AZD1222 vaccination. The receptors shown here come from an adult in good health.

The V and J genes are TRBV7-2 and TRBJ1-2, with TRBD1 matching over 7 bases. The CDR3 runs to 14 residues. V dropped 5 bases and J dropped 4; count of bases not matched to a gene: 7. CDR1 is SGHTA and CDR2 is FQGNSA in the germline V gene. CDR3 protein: CASSLGTASYGYTF. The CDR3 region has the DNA TGTGCCAGCAGCCTCGGGACAGCTTCCTATGGCTACACCTTC.

The CDR3 DNA sequence: TGTGCCAGCAGCTTGGCGGGGCAGCTTGATCAGCCCCAGCATTTT. This encodes CASSLAGQLDQPQHF. The chain uses TRBV5-4 and TRBJ1-5; D is perhaps TRBD1 (5 bases). The CDR3 runs 15 residues. Germline V lookup: CDR1 SGHNT, CDR2 YYREEE (reference sequence). Trimming took 0 bases from V and 5 from J, leaving 12 bases between them.

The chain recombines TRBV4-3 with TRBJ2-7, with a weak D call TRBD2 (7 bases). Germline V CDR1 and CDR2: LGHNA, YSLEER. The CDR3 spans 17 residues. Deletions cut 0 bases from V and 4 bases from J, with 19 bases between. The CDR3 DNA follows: TGCGCCAGCAGCCAAGAATTGGGGAGGGGGGAAGGTTACGAGCAGTACTTC. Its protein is CASSQELGRGEGYEQYF.

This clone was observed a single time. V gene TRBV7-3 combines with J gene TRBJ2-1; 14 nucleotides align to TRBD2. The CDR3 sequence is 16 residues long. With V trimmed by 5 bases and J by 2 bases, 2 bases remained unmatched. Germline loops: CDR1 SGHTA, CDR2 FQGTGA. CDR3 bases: TGTGCCAGCAGCGGGACTAGCGGGGGAGCCTACAATGAGCAGTTCTTC. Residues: CASSGTSGGAYNEQFF.

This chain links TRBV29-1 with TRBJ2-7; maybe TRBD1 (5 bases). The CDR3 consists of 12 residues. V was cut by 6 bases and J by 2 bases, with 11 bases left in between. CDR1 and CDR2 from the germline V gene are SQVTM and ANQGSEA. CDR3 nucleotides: TGCAGCGTGGCAGGACAAACCTACGAGCAGTACTTC. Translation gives CSVAGQTYEQYF.

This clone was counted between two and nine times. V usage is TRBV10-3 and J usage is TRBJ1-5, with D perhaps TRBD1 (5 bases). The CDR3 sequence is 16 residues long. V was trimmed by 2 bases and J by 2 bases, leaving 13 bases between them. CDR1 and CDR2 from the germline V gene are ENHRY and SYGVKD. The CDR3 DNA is TGTGCCATCAGTGAGGAACAGGCAGCGGGCAATCAGCCCCAGCATTTT. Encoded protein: CAISEEQAAGNQPQHF.

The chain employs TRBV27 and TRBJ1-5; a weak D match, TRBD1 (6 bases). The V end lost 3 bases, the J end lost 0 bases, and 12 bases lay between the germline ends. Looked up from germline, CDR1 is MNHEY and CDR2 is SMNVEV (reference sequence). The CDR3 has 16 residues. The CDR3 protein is CASSLRRGGSNQPQHF. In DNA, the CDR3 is TGTGCCAGCAGTTTGAGGAGAGGGGGTAGCAATCAGCCCCAGCATTTT.

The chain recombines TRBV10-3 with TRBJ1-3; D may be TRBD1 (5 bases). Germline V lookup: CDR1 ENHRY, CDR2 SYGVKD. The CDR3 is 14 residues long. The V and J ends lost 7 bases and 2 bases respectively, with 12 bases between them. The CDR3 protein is CAIKLGVAGNTIYF. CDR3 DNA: TGTGCCATCAAGCTGGGGGTGGCTGGAAACACCATATATTTT.

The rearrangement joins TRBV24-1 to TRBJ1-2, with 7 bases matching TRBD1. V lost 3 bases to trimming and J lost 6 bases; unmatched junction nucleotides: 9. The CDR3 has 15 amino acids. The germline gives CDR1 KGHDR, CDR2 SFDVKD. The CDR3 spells CATSDGITGENGYTF. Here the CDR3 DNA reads TGTGCCACCAGTGATGGAATAACAGGGGAAAATGGCTACACCTTC.

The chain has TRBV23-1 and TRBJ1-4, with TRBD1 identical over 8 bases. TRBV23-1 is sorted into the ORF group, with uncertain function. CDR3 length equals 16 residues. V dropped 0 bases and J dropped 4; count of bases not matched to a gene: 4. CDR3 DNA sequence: TGCGCCAGCAGTCAATCGGCAACAGGGGGTAATGAAAAACTGTTTTTT. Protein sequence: CASSQSATGGNEKLFF.

DNA for the CDR3: TGTGCCAGCAGTTTAGGTGTGAAGGCTGAAGCTTTCTTT. It codes for CASSLGVKAEAFF. The V gene is TRBV28, the J gene TRBJ1-1; D remains ambiguous. CDR1 is MDHEN and CDR2 is SYDVKM in the germline V gene. The CDR3 contains 13 residues. V shed 2 bases and J shed 6 bases, with 10 bases lying between them.

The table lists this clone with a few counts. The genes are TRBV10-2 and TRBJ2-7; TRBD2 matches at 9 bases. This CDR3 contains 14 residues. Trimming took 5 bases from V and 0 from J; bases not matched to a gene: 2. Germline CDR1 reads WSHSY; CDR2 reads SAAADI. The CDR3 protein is CASSRLADSYEQYF. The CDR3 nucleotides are TGCGCCAGCAGTCGACTAGCGGACTCCTACGAGCAGTACTTC.

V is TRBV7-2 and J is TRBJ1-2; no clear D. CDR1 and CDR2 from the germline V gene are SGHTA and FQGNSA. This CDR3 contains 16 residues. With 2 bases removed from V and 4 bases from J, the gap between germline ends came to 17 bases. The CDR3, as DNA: TGTGCCAGCAGCTTAAATCGAATGGCTTCGGGCTATGGCTACACCTTC. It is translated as CASSLNRMASGYGYTF.

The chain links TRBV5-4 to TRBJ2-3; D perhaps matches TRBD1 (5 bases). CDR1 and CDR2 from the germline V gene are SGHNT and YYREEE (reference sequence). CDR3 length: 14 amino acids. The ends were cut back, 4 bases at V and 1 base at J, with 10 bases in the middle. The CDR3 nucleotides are TGTGCCAGCAGCCCTAAGACAGGCACAGATACGCAGTATTTT. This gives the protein CASSPKTGTDTQYF.

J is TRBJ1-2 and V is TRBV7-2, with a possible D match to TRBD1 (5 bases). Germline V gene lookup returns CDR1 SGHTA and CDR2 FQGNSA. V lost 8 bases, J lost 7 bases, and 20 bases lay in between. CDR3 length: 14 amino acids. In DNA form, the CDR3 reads TGTGCCAGCGAAAGATACTCAGGGTATCGTGGCTACACCTTC. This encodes CASERYSGYRGYTF.

In DNA, the CDR3 is TGTGCCAGCAGCCAAAGCGAGGGACCCCAGCATTTT. Protein: CASSQSEGPQHF. The chain recombines TRBV3-1 (or the pseudogene TRBV3-2) with TRBJ1-5; D remains unclear. CDR1 and CDR2 from the germline V gene are LGHDT and YNNKEL (reference sequence). V was cut by 2 bases and J by 10 bases, with 9 bases left in between. The CDR3 loop spans 12 amino acids.

CDR3 region: CASSQSGPQHF. CDR3 DNA sequence: TGTGCCAGCAGTCAATCAGGGCCCCAGCATTTT. The chain couples TRBV6-2 or TRBV6-3 to TRBJ1-5, with D unresolved. The germline gives CDR1 MNHEY, CDR2 SVGEGT. Trimming removed 5 bases from V and 9 bases from J, with 8 bases in between. The CDR3 length is 11 residues.

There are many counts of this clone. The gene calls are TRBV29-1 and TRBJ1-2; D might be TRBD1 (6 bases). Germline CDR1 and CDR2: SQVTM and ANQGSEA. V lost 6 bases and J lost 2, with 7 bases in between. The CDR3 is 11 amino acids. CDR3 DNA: TGCAGCGTCACAGGGAACTATGGCTACACCTTC. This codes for CSVTGNYGYTF. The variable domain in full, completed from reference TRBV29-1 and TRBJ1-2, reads SAVISQKPSRDICQRGTSLTIQCQVDSQVTMMFWYRQQPGQSLTLIATANQGSEATYESGFVIDKFPISRPNLTFSTLTVSNMSPEDSSIYLCSVTGNYGYTFGSGTRLTVV.

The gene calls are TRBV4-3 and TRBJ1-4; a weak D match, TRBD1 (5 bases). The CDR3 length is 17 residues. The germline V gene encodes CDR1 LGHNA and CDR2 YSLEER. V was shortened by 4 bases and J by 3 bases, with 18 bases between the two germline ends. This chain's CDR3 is CASSPASRGGANEKLFF. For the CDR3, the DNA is TGCGCCAGCAGCCCGGCAAGCCGCGGGGGGGCTAATGAAAAACTGTTTTTT.

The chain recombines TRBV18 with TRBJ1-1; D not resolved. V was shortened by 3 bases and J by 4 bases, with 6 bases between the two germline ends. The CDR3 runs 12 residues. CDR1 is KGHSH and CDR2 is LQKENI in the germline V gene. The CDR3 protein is CASSPDRTEAFF. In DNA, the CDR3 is TGTGCCAGCTCACCGGATCGCACTGAAGCTTTCTTT.

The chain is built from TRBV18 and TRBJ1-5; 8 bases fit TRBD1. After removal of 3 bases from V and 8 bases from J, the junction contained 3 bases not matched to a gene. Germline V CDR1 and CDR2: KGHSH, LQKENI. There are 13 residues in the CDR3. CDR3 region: CASSPATGEPQHF. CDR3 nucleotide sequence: TGTGCCAGCTCACCTGCGACAGGGGAGCCCCAGCATTTT.

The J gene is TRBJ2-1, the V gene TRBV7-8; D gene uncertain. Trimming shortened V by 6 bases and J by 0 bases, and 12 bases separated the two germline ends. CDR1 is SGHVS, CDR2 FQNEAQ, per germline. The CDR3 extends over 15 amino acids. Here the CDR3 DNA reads TGTGCCAGCAGGCGCCTTGTCCTCTCCTACAATGAGCAGTTCTTC. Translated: CASRRLVLSYNEQFF.

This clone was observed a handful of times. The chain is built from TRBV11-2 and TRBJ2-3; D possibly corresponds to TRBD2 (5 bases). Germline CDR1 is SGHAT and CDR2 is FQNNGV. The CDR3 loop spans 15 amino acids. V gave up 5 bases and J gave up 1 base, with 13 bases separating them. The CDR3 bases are TGTGCCAGCAGCCGGCCGGGATACCGCACAGATACGCAGTATTTT. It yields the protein CASSRPGYRTDTQYF. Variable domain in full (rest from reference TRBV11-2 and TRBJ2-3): EAGVAQSPRYKIIEKRQSVAFWCNPISGHATLYWYQQILGQGPKLLIQFQNNGVVDDSQLPKDRFSAERLKGVDSTLKIQPAKLEDSAVYLCASSRPGYRTDTQYFGPGTRLTVL.